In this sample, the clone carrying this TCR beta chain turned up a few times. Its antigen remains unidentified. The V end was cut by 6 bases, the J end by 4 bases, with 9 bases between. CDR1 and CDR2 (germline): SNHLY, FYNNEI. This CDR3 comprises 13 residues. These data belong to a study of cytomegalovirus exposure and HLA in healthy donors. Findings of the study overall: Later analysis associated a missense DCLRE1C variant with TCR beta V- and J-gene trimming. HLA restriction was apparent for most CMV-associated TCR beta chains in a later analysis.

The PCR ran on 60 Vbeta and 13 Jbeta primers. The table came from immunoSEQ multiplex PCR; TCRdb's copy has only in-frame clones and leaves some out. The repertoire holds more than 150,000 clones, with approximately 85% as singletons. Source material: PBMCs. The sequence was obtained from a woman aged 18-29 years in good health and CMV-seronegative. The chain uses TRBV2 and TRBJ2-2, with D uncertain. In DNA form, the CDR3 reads TGTGCCAGCAGCAGTCAGTTCACCGGGGAGCTGTTTTTT. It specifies CASSSQFTGELFF.